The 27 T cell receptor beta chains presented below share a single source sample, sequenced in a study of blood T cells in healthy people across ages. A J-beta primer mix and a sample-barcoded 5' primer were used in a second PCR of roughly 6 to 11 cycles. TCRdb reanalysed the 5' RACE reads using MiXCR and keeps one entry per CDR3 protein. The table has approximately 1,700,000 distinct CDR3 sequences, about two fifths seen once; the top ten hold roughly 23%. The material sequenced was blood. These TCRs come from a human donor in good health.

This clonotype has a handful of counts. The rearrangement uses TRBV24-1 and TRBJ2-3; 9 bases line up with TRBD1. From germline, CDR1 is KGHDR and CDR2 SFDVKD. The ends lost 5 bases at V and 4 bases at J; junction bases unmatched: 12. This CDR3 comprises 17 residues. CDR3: CATSATRQGGSSDTQYF. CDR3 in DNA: TGTGCCACCAGTGCCACCAGACAGGGGGGATCTTCAGATACGCAGTATTTT.

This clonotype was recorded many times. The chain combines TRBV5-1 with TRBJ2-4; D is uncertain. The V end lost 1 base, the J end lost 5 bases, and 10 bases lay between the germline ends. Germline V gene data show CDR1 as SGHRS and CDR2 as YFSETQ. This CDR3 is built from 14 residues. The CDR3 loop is CASSLTSVENIQYF. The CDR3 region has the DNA TGCGCCAGCAGCTTGACCAGCGTGGAAAACATTCAGTACTTC.

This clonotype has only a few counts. In DNA, the CDR3 is TGTGCCAGCAGTTACCCCCGGCAGACCGGCTACACCTTC. Protein sequence: CASSYPRQTGYTF. The J gene is TRBJ1-2, the V gene TRBV6-2 or TRBV6-3; D unresolved. The CDR3 is 13 amino acids. The germline V and J ends were trimmed by 2 bases and 8 bases, with 12 bases remaining between them. Per germline, CDR1 MNHEY and CDR2 SVGEGT.

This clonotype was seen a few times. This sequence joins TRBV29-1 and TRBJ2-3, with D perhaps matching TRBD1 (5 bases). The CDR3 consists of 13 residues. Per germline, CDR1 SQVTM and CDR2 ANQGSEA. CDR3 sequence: CHAALLGVNTQYF. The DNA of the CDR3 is TGCCACGCGGCGTTATTAGGGGTAAATACGCAGTATTTT.

For the CDR3, the DNA is TGTGCCAGCAGGCGAGGGGGGGTAGATACGCAGTATTTT. Residues: CASRRGGVDTQYF. The chain couples TRBV12-3 or TRBV12-4 to TRBJ2-3, with D possibly being TRBD2 (7 bases). This CDR3 is 13 amino acids long. V dropped 6 bases and J dropped 5 bases, with 12 bases sitting between them.

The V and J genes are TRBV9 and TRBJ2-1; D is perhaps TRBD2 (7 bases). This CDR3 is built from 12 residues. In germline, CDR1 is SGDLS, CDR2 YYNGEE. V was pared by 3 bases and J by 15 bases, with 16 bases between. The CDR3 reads CASSEGRRGLFF. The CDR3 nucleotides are TGTGCCAGCAGCGAGGGGCGGCGGGGGCTGTTCTTC.

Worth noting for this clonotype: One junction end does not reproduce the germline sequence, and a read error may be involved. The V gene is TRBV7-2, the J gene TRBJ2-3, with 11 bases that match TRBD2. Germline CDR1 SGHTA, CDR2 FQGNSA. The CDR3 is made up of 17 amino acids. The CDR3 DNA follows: TGTGCCAGCAGCTTAGCGCTGGGGACTAGCGGCACAGGTACGCAGTATTTT. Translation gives CASSLALGTSGTGTQYF.

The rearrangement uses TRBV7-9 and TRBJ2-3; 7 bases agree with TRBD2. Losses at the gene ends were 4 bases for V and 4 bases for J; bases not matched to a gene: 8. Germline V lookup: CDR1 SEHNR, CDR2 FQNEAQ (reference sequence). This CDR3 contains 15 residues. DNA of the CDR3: TGTGCCAGCAGCTCAAACTGGGGGGGTCCAGATACGCAGTATTTT. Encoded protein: CASSSNWGGPDTQYF.

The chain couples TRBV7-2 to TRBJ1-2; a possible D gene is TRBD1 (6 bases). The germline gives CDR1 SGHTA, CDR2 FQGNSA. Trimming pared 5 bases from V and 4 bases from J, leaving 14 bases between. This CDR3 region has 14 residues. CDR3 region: CASSPPGHGYGYTF. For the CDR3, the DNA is TGTGCCAGCAGCCCCCCGGGACATGGCTATGGCTACACCTTC.

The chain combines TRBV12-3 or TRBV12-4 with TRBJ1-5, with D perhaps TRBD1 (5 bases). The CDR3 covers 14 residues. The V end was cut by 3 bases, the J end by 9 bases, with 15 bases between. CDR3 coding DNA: TGTGCCAGCAGTTTGAGGGGCCTAGGTCGGCCCCAGCATTTT. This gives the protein CASSLRGLGRPQHF.

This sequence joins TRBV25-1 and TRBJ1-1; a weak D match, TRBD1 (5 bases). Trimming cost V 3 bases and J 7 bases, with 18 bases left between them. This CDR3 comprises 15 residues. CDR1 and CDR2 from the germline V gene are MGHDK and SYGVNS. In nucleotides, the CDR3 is TGTGCCAGCAGTGAGTTTTATGGGGACGGGAATGAAGCTTTCTTT. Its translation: CASSEFYGDGNEAFF.

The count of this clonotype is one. CDR3 nucleotides: TGCGCCAGCAGCTTGGGAAGTAAGCTGAACACTGAAGCTTTCTTT. Translating gives CASSLGSKLNTEAFF. The chain recombines TRBV5-1 with TRBJ1-1; D gene unclear. Trimming pared 0 bases from V and 0 bases from J, leaving 9 bases between. Per germline, CDR1 SGHRS and CDR2 YFSETQ. The CDR3 runs to 15 residues.

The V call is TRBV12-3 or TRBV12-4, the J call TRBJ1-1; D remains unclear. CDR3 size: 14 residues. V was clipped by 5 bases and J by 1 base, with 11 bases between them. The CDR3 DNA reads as TGTGCCAGCAGTCCCTGGTCGGGGAACACTGAAGCTTTCTTT. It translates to CASSPWSGNTEAFF.

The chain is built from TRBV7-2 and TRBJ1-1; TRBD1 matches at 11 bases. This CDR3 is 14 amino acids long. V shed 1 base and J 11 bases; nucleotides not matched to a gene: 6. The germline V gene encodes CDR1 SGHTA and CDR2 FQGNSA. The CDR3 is CASSLVFGTGGAFF. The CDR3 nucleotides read TGTGCCAGCAGCTTAGTCTTCGGGACAGGGGGGGCTTTCTTT.

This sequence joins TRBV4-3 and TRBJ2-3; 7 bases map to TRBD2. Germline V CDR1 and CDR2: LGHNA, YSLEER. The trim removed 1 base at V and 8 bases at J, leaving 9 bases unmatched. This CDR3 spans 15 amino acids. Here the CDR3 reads CASSQGRGFVGTQYF. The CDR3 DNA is TGCGCCAGCAGCCAAGGGCGGGGGTTTGTTGGTACGCAGTATTTT.

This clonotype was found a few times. The CDR3, as DNA: TGCAGCGTCAGGCCCGAGGGAAGCGCTGGCTACACCTTC. It is translated as CSVRPEGSAGYTF. This chain joins TRBV29-1 and TRBJ1-2; D unresolved. There are 13 residues in the CDR3. From germline, CDR1 is SQVTM and CDR2 ANQGSEA. V dropped 6 bases and J dropped 7 bases, with 18 bases sitting between them.

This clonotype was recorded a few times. The CDR3 loop is CASRLENRLDNEQFF. DNA for the CDR3: TGTGCCAGCAGGCTAGAAAACCGATTAGACAATGAGCAGTTCTTC. The chain uses TRBV6-1 and TRBJ2-1; D gene ambiguous. Germline V gene sequence: CDR1 MNHNS, CDR2 SASEGT. V lost 6 bases and J lost 5, with 17 bases in between. The CDR3 consists of 15 residues.

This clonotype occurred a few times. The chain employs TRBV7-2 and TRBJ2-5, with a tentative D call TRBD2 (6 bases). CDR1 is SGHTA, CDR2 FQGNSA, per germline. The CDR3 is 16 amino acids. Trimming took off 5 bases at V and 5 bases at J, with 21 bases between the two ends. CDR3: CASSTRGSPGRETQYF. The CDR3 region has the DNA TGTGCCAGCAGCACCAGAGGATCACCTGGGAGGGAGACCCAGTACTTC.

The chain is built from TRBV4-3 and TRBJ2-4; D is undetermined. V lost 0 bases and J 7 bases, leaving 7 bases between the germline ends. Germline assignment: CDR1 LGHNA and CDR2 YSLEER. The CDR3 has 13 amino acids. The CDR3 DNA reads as TGCGCCAGCAGCCAAGAATTACGGAACATTCAGTACTTC. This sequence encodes CASSQELRNIQYF.

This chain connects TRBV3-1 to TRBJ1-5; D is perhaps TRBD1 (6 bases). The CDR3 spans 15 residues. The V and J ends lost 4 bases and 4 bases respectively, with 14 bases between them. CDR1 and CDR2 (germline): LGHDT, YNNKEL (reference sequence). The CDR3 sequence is CASSPGGQPNQPQHF. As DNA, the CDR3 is TGTGCCAGCAGCCCGGGAGGACAGCCGAATCAGCCCCAGCATTTT.

As DNA, the CDR3 is TGTGCCAGCAGCGTACGGGCGGGGGTGGATAGTACCCAGTTCTTC. It encodes CASSVRAGVDSTQFF. J is TRBJ2-1 and V is TRBV9; 7 bases are a match to TRBD2. The junction had 14 bases not matched to a gene; V was cut back by 1 base and J by 13 bases. The length of the CDR3 is 15 residues. Germline V gene lookup returns CDR1 SGDLS and CDR2 YYNGEE. Drawing the rest from reference TRBV9 and TRBJ2-1, the complete variable domain is DSGVTQTPKHLITATGQRVTLRCSPRSGDLSVYWYQQSLDQGLQFLIQYYNGEERAKGNILERFSAQQFPDLHSELNLSSLELGDSALYFCASSVRAGVDSTQFFGPGTRLTVL.

The CDR3 bases are TGCAGTGCTCGCTACTTCAGGGAGCTTGAAGCTTTCTTT. It is translated as CSARYFRELEAFF. V gene TRBV20-1 combines with J gene TRBJ1-1, with D possibly being TRBD1 (5 bases). The germline V gene encodes CDR1 DFQATT and CDR2 SNEGSKA (reference sequence). This CDR3 spans 13 amino acids. V was shortened by 5 bases and J by 7 bases, with 17 bases between the two germline ends.

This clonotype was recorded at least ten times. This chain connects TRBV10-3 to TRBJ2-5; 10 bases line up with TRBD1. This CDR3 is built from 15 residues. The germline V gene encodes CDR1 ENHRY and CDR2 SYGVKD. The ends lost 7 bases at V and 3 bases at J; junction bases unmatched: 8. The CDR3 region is CAINPGQGGKETQYF. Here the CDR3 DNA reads TGTGCCATCAATCCAGGACAGGGGGGGAAAGAGACCCAGTACTTC.

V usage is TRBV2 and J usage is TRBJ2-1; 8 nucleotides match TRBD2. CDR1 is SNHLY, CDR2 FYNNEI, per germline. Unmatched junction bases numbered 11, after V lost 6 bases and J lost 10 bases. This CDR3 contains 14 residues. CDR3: CASRVGLVAPEQFF. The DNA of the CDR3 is TGTGCCAGCAGGGTGGGACTAGTGGCTCCAGAGCAGTTCTTC.

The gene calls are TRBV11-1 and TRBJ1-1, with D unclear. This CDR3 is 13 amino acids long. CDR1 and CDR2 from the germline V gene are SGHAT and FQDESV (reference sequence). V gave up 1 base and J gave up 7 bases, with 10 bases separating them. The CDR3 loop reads CASSLEARIEAFF. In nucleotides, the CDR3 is TGTGCCAGCAGCTTAGAGGCGAGGATTGAAGCTTTCTTT.

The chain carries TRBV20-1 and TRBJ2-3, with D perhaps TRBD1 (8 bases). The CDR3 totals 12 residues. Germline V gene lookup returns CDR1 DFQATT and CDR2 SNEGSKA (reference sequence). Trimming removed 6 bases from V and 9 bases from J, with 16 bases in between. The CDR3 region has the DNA TGCAGTGCCCAGCGGGACAGGAGGACGCAGTATTTT. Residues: CSAQRDRRTQYF.

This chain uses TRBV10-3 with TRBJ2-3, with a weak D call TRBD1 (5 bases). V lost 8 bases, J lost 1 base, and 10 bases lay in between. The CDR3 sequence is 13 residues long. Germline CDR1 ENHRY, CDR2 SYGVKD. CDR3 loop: CAIGKGGTDTQYF. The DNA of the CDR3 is TGTGCCATCGGGAAAGGGGGCACAGATACGCAGTATTTT.